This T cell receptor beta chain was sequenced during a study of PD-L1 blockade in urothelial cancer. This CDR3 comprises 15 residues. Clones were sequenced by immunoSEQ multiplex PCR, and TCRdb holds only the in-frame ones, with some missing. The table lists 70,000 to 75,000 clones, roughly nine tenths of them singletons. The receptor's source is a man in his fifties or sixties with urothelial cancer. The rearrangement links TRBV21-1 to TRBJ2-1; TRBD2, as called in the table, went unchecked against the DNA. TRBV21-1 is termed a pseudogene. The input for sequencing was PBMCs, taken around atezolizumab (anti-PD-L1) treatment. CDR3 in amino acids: CASSSSGRAGNEQFF. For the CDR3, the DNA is TGTGCCAGCAGCTCAAGCGGGAGGGCTGGGAATGAGCAGTTCTTC.